The entry that follows covers one T cell receptor beta chain sequence. The sample belongs to a study of shared clonotypes between healthy human individuals. The assay was immunoSEQ multiplex PCR, and TCRdb's table has in-frame clones only and misses some. The data hold more than 2 million clones, with less than 95% observed a single time. CD45RO-negative, CCR7-positively selected cells formed the naive CD8 fraction, excluding terminally differentiated effector memory CD45RA+ cells. The length of the CDR3 is 16 residues. The ends lost 0 bases at V and 0 bases at J; junction bases unmatched: 3. Germline assignment: CDR1 SGHTA and CDR2 FQGNSA.

Material for sequencing was naive CD8+ T cells sorted from blood. The receptor comes from a man between 18 and 29 years old in good health. This rearrangement joins TRBV7-2 to TRBJ2-5, with TRBD1 matching over 8 bases. The CDR3 loop reads CASSLARTGHQETQYF. The CDR3 DNA follows: TGTGCCAGCAGCTTAGCCCGGACAGGGCACCAAGAGACCCAGTACTTC.